A selection of T cell receptor beta chains follows, all from one sample in a study of shared clonotypes between healthy human individuals. Sequencing was performed with immunoSEQ multiplex PCR; in TCRdb, only in-frame clones are kept and a portion is missing. The sample records 1.5 million to 2.5 million clones, about 95% being singletons. The specimen sequenced was naive CD8+ T cells sorted from blood. The receptors here all came from a man younger than 35 in good health. Both conserved end residues are trimmed from each CDR3. Each record gives: J gene, V gene, CDR3 protein.

J: TRBJ1-5
V: TRBV27
CDR3: ASRRAGMPSNQPQH

J: TRBJ2-7
V: TRBV7-2
CDR3: ASSWGSLAGEGNEQY

J: TRBJ2-1
V: TRBV7-9
CDR3: ASSLGLAGGPSSYNEQF

J: TRBJ2-7
V: TRBV4-1
CDR3: ASSQGDRASYEQY

J: TRBJ1-1
V: TRBV19
CDR3: ASSIGDNEAF

J: TRBJ2-4
V: TRBV5-3
CDR3: ARSPGTSGGAAIQY

J: TRBJ2-7
V: TRBV15
CDR3: ATRPEPTGGFYEQY

J: TRBJ2-2
V: TRBV13
CDR3: ASSPWTSGELF

J: TRBJ1-2
V: TRBV29-1
CDR3: SVVGAGGYT

J: TRBJ2-7
V: TRBV19
CDR3: ASSMGTITYEQY

J: TRBJ2-1
V: TRBV9
CDR3: ASSVWTSGDNEQF

J: TRBJ1-2
V: TRBV5-6
CDR3: ASSLRTEEFYYGYT

J: TRBJ2-6
V: TRBV4-1
CDR3: ASSQEGLGTAGANVLT

J: TRBJ1-3
V: TRBV9
CDR3: ASSPSPRAGNTIY

J: TRBJ2-7
V: TRBV10-3
CDR3: AIRTGTSYEQY

J: TRBJ2-7
V: TRBV7-6
CDR3: ASSLAPVGQGSSYEQY

J: TRBJ2-1
V: TRBV25-1
CDR3: ASSGDESNEQF

J: TRBJ2-7
V: TRBV6-6
CDR3: ASSYSGETADEQY

J: TRBJ2-7
V: TRBV5-1
CDR3: ASTHGADGFYEQY

J: TRBJ1-1
V: TRBV30
CDR3: AWSEKGVLNTEAF

J: TRBJ1-1
V: TRBV4-1
CDR3: ASSQEDTTNTEAF

J: TRBJ2-1
V: TRBV2
CDR3: ASIHIREGAGSEQF

J: TRBJ2-3
V: TRBV7-2
CDR3: ASSLVTGGTTDTQY

J: TRBJ2-1
V: TRBV4-1
CDR3: ASSLTLGLAGGREQF